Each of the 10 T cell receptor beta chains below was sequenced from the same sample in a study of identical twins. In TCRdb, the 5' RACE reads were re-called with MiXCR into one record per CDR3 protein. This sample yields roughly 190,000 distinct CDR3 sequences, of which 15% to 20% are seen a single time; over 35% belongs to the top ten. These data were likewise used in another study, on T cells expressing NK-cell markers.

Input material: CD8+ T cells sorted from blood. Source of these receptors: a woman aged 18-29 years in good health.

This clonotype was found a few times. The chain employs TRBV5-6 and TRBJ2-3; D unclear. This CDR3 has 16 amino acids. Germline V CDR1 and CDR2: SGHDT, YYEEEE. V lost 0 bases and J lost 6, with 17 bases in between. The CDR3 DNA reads TGTGCCAGCAGCTTGGAGGCAGGCGATCTTCCGGATACGCAGTATTTT. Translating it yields CASSLEAGDLPDTQYF.

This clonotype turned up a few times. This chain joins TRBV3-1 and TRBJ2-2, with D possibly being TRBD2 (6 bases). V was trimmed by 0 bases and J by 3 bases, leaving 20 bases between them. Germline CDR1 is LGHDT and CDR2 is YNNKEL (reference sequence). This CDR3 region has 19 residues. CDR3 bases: TGTGCCAGCAGCCAAGATCAGACGCGGGGCATAGGTGACACCGGGGAGCTGTTTTTT. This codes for CASSQDQTRGIGDTGELFF.

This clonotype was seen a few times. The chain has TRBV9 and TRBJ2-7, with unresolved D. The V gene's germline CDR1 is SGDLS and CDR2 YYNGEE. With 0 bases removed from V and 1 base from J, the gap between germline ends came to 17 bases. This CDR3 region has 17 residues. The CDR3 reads CASSVAEASLGSYEQYF. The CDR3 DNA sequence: TGTGCCAGCAGCGTAGCTGAGGCCTCCTTAGGGTCCTACGAGCAGTACTTC. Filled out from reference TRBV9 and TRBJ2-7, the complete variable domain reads DSGVTQTPKHLITATGQRVTLRCSPRSGDLSVYWYQQSLDQGLQFLIQYYNGEERAKGNILERFSAQQFPDLHSELNLSSLELGDSALYFCASSVAEASLGSYEQYFGPGTRLTVT.

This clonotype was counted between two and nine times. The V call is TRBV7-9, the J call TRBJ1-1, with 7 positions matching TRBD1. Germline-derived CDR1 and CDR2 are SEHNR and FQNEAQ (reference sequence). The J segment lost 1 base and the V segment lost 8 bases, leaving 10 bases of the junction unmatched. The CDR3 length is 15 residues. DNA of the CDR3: TGTGCCAGCCCCAAACCCGGGACAGCGAACACTGAAGCTTTCTTT. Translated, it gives CASPKPGTANTEAFF. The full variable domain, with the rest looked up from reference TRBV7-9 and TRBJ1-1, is DTGVSQNPRHKITKRGQNVTFRCDPISEHNRLYWYRQTLGQGPEFLTYFQNEAQLEKSRLLSDRFSAERPKGSFSTLEIQRTEQGDSAMYLCASPKPGTANTEAFFGQGTRLTVV.

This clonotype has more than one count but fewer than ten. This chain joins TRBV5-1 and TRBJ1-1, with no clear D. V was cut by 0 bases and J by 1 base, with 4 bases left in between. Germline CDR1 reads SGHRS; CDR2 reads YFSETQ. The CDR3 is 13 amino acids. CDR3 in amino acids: CASSLAQNTEAFF. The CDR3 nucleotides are TGCGCCAGCAGCTTGGCACAGAACACTGAAGCTTTCTTT. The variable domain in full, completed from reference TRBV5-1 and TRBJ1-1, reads KAGVTQTPRYLIKTRGQQVTLSCSPISGHRSVSWYQQTPGQGLQFLFEYFSETQRNKGNFPGRFSGRQFSNSRSEMNVSTLELGDSALYLCASSLAQNTEAFFGQGTRLTVV.

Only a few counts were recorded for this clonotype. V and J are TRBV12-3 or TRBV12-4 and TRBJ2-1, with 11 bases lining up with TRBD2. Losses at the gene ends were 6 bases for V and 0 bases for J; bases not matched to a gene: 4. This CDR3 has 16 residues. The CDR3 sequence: CASRGTSGSSYNEQFF. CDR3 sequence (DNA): TGTGCCAGCAGGGGGACTAGCGGCAGCTCCTACAATGAGCAGTTCTTC.

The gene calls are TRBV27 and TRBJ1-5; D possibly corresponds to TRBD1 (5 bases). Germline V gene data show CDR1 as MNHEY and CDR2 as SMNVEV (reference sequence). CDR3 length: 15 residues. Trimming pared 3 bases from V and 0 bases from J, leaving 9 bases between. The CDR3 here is CASSFLTDSNQPQHF. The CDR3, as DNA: TGTGCCAGCAGTTTCCTGACAGATAGCAATCAGCCCCAGCATTTT.

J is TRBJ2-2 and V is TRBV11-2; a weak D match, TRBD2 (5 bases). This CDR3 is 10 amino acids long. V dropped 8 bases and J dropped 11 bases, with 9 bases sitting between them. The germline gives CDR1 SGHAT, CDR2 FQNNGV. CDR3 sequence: CASRENELFF. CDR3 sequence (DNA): TGTGCCAGCCGGGAAAATGAGCTGTTTTTT. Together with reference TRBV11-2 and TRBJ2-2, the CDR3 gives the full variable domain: EAGVAQSPRYKIIEKRQSVAFWCNPISGHATLYWYQQILGQGPKLLIQFQNNGVVDDSQLPKDRFSAERLKGVDSTLKIQPAKLEDSAVYLCASRENELFFGEGSRLTVL.

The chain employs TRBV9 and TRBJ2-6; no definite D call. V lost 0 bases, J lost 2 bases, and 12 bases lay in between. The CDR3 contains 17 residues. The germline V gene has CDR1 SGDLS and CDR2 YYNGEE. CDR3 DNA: TGTGCCAGCAGCGTAGGACACCGAGGAGCTGGGGCCAACGTCCTGACTTTC. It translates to CASSVGHRGAGANVLTF.

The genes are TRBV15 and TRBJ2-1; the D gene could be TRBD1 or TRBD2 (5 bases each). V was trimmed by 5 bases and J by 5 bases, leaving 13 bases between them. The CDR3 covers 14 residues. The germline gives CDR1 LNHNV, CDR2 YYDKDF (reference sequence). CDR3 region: CATSGDAWDNEQFF. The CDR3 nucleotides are TGTGCCACCAGCGGGGACGCGTGGGACAATGAGCAGTTCTTC.